The 5 T cell receptor beta chains below were found in one sample sequenced in a study of a mutant IDH1 vaccine in newly diagnosed glioma. The sample's time point: baseline, week 1 (first vaccination visit). The treatment: pre-vaccination baseline after standard-of-care therapy. Profiled with immunoSEQ multiplex PCR; TCRdb holds only in-frame clones, not every one. The sample yields around 60,000 clones, about 91% seen once. The sequencing here drew on PBMCs, taken from a glioma patient treated with radiotherapy, temozolomide or both. Receptors were obtained from a man aged 45-65 years with glioma.

The rearrangement joins TRBV5-6 to TRBJ2-7; D is ambiguous. V was trimmed by 2 bases and J by 5 bases, leaving 11 bases between them. This CDR3 comprises 13 residues. CDR1 SGHDT and CDR2 YYEEEE come from the germline V gene. DNA of the CDR3: TGTGCCAGCAGCTTTGGAGTTCGGGACGAGCAGTACTTC. Residues: CASSFGVRDEQYF.

CDR3 residues: CSVGAGKPGGYTF. The CDR3 nucleotides read TGCAGCGTTGGGGCTGGCAAACCGGGTGGCTACACCTTC. V and J are TRBV29-1 and TRBJ1-2; unclear D gene. With 4 bases removed from V and 7 bases from J, the gap between germline ends came to 16 bases. The CDR3 is 13 residues long. Germline V gene lookup returns CDR1 SQVTM and CDR2 ANQGSEA.

The chain combines TRBV6-6 with TRBJ2-6, with a possible D match to TRBD2 (6 bases). Germline V lookup: CDR1 MNHNY, CDR2 SVGAGI (reference sequence). CDR3 length: 14 residues. V lost 6 bases and J 2 bases, leaving 8 bases between the germline ends. The CDR3 DNA follows: TGTGCCAGCAGGGGACTGGCTGGGGCCAACGTCCTGACTTTC. Encoded protein: CASRGLAGANVLTF.

The chain recombines TRBV7-9 with TRBJ2-3; 10 nucleotides agree with TRBD2. The germline V gene has CDR1 SEHNR and CDR2 FQNEAQ (reference sequence). The CDR3 spans 13 residues. V shed 8 bases, J shed 5 bases, and the junction held 4 bases outside the gene matches. DNA for the CDR3: TGTGCCAGCGAAGCGGGGGGGATAGATACGCAGTATTTT. Amino acids: CASEAGGIDTQYF.

CDR3: CASSRDRGRETQYF. Written as DNA, the CDR3 is TGCGCCAGCAGTCGGGACAGGGGGCGGGAGACCCAGTACTTC. The chain has TRBV10-2 and TRBJ2-5; 12 nucleotides align to TRBD1. J gave up 5 bases and V 5 bases, and 3 bases lay outside the gene matches. The CDR3 runs 14 residues. From germline, CDR1 is WSHSY and CDR2 SAAADI.